This T cell receptor (beta chain) emerged from a study of CD8+ T cells in alopecia areata. Study-wide context: Dosing spanned 6 to 18 months on tofacitinib, then 6 months off drug.

This CDR3 is built from 15 residues. V lost 6 bases and J 2 bases, leaving 19 bases between the germline ends. Germline assignment: CDR1 SQVTM and CDR2 ANQGSEA. Study-level findings and limits: Mice gave a clearer picture of TCR sharing than patients did, possibly for HLA-related reasons.

PBMCs, the starting material, were the source of sorted CD4+ and CD8+ T cells. With regard to this clone: Its antigen remains unidentified.

In each case, RNA was isolated and then reverse transcribed into cDNA as the sequencing template. Assay used: immunoSEQ multiplex PCR; TCRdb lists only in-frame clones, some missing. The sample has about 140,000 clones, approximately 50% seen once; the top ten hold roughly 0.92%. This TCR was recovered from a human donor with alopecia areata. The sequencing used CD4+ T cells sorted from blood, collected at week 0. V is TRBV29-1 and J is TRBJ1-1; a possible D gene is TRBD1 (6 bases). This CDR3 is CSVCRDTKINTEAFF. CDR3 coding DNA: TGCAGCGTCTGCCGGGACACAAAAATAAACACTGAAGCTTTCTTT. Full variable domain (remainder filled in from reference TRBV29-1 and TRBJ1-1): SAVISQKPSRDICQRGTSLTIQCQVDSQVTMMFWYRQQPGQSLTLIATANQGSEATYESGFVIDKFPISRPNLTFSTLTVSNMSPEDSSIYLCSVCRDTKINTEAFFGQGTRLTVV.